The present entry profiles one T cell receptor (beta chain) with its context. Its antigen is still unknown. The data were taken from a study of identical twins. Study-level points and caveats: Invariant T cells like MAIT and iNKT could partly confound the zero-insertion analyses. The same donors were not followed; conclusions instead depended on cross-sectional statistical analysis. Excess twin sharing in beta out-of-frame sequences was weaker.

The CDR3 sequence is 16 residues long. CDR1 MNHEY and CDR2 SMNVEV come from the germline V gene (reference sequence). V shed 6 bases and J shed 4 bases, with 16 bases lying between them. cDNA carried unique molecular identifiers, and a universal primer site was added by template switching. TCRdb passed the 5' RACE reads through MiXCR, listing each CDR3 protein once. The sample lists hundreds of thousands of distinct CDR3 sequences, roughly 6.2% occurring once. The sequenced sample consisted of naive T cells sorted from blood. This sequence originates from a man younger than 35 in good health. V is TRBV27 and J is TRBJ2-6, with D unclear. This chain's CDR3 is CASRLGQVGGANVLTF. CDR3 sequence (DNA): TGTGCCAGCAGATTGGGCCAGGTCGGAGGGGCCAACGTCCTGACTTTC.